What follows are 29 T cell receptor beta chains derived from one specimen sequenced in a study of blood T cell repertoires in COVID-19. The repertoire was sequenced with immunoSEQ multiplex PCR; TCRdb's copy has only in-frame clones and lacks some. The sample lists over 250,000 clones; 80% to 95% were seen once. The sample consisted of PBMCs or T cells enriched from blood (not recorded which). The source is a woman in her 30s who had recovered from COVID-19.

The chain joins TRBV6-5 to TRBJ2-2; weak D call: TRBD1 (5 bases). The germline V and J ends were trimmed by 2 bases and 2 bases, with 9 bases remaining between them. Germline V gene sequence: CDR1 MNHEY, CDR2 SVGAGI. The CDR3 extends over 15 amino acids. The CDR3 is CASSYVQGNTGELFF. The CDR3 nucleotides are TGTGCCAGCAGTTACGTCCAGGGTAACACCGGGGAGCTGTTTTTT.

This chain uses TRBV5-4 with TRBJ2-5; D remains unclear. The V end lost 4 bases, the J end lost 5 bases, and 9 bases lay between the germline ends. CDR1 and CDR2 from the germline V gene are SGHNT and YYREEE (reference sequence). The CDR3 is made up of 12 amino acids. The CDR3 region is CASSPPGETQYF. The CDR3 region has the DNA TGTGCCAGCAGCCCTCCCGGGGAGACCCAGTACTTC.

V and J are TRBV7-8 and TRBJ1-5; no clear D gene. Trimming removed 0 bases at V and 3 bases at J, with 9 bases between. The CDR3 loop spans 15 amino acids. The germline V gene encodes CDR1 SGHVS and CDR2 FQNEAQ. The CDR3 nucleotides are TGTGCCAGCAGCTTAGCGGGCAGGCACAATCAGCCCCAGCATTTT. It is translated as CASSLAGRHNQPQHF.

A single count supports this clone. The rearrangement joins TRBV28 to TRBJ2-3; D possibly corresponds to TRBD2 (5 bases). Trimming removed 2 bases at V and 0 bases at J, with 12 bases between. Germline values: CDR1 MDHEN, CDR2 SYDVKM. The CDR3 contains 16 residues. Here the CDR3 reads CASSLAGLPSTDTQYF. The CDR3 bases are TGTGCCAGCAGTTTAGCAGGACTCCCAAGCACAGATACGCAGTATTTT.

CDR3 sequence (DNA): TGCAGTGCTAGGGGCCGACAGGAGCTGTTTTTT. Encoded protein: CSARGRQELFF. The V and J genes are TRBV20-1 and TRBJ2-2, with D unresolved. V lost 3 bases and J lost 10, with 9 bases in between. The V gene's germline CDR1 is DFQATT and CDR2 SNEGSKA (reference sequence). This CDR3 contains 11 residues.

The J gene is TRBJ1-5, the V gene TRBV6-6, with a tentative D call TRBD1 (5 bases). V was pared by 0 bases and J by 0 bases, with 6 bases between. The CDR3 sequence is 15 residues long. Germline lookup yields CDR1 MNHNY and CDR2 SVGAGI (reference sequence). In DNA form, the CDR3 reads TGTGCCAGCAGTTACTCAGGGGATAGCAATCAGCCCCAGCATTTT. Its protein product is CASSYSGDSNQPQHF.

The chain combines TRBV6-5 with TRBJ1-5, with a weak D call TRBD1 (6 bases). V was trimmed by 7 bases and J by 2 bases, leaving 9 bases between them. Germline V gives CDR1 MNHEY, CDR2 SVGAGI. The CDR3 is 13 residues long. The DNA of the CDR3 is TGTGCCAGCAAAAGACAGGGCAATCAGCCCCAGCATTTT. This encodes CASKRQGNQPQHF.

The CDR3 spells CAISELASGRGGSYNEQFF. CDR3 bases: TGTGCCATCAGTGAATTGGCTAGCGGGAGGGGGGGGTCCTACAATGAGCAGTTCTTC. The V and J genes are TRBV10-3 and TRBJ2-1; 12 positions match TRBD2. Trimming removed 3 bases from V and 1 base from J; junction bases left unmatched: 10. The CDR3 loop spans 19 amino acids. Germline V gene sequence: CDR1 ENHRY, CDR2 SYGVKD.

The chain uses TRBV7-3 and TRBJ2-1; 9 nucleotides line up with TRBD2. The CDR3 runs to 15 residues. Germline-derived CDR1 and CDR2 are SGHTA and FQGTGA. The trim removed 6 bases at V and 3 bases at J, leaving 6 bases unmatched. Written as DNA, the CDR3 is TGTGCCAGCAGTATGATAGCGGGAGACTACAATGAGCAGTTCTTC. The encoded protein is CASSMIAGDYNEQFF.

The CDR3 coding sequence is TGTGCCAGCAGCTTCGACAGGGATAATTCACCCCTCCACTTT. This codes for CASSFDRDNSPLHF. The chain couples TRBV5-8 to TRBJ1-6, with 7 bases aligning to TRBD1. Unmatched junction bases numbered 1, after V lost 2 bases and J lost 5 bases. The CDR3 runs to 14 residues. The germline CDR1 and CDR2 sequences are SGHTS and YDEGEE.

The chain joins TRBV9 to TRBJ1-5; D remains unclear. V dropped 3 bases and J dropped 6 bases, with 13 bases sitting between them. The germline V gene has CDR1 SGDLS and CDR2 YYNGEE. The CDR3 sequence is 14 residues long. CDR3 DNA sequence: TGTGCCAGCAGCGCTTCTGCTTCGAGTCAGCCCCAGCATTTT. Residues: CASSASASSQPQHF.

The chain links TRBV11-2 to TRBJ1-2; maybe TRBD1 (5 bases). V lost 0 bases, J lost 5 bases, and 13 bases lay in between. The CDR3 runs to 15 residues. Germline lookup yields CDR1 SGHAT and CDR2 FQNNGV. The CDR3 DNA is TGTGCCAGCAGCTTAGATGTGGAGGGGAGGTATGGCTACACCTTC. This codes for CASSLDVEGRYGYTF.

The rearrangement uses TRBV5-1 and TRBJ2-7; tentatively, D is TRBD2 (5 bases). Germline V lookup: CDR1 SGHRS, CDR2 YFSETQ. The CDR3 extends over 14 amino acids. Trimming shortened V by 0 bases and J by 5 bases, and 12 bases separated the two germline ends. The CDR3 coding sequence is TGCGCCAGCAGCTTGGGACCCGGGGTTCACGAGCAGTACTTC. This encodes CASSLGPGVHEQYF.

The chain is built from TRBV5-1 and TRBJ1-5, with D tentatively TRBD1 (6 bases). Trimming shortened V by 4 bases and J by 3 bases, and 14 bases separated the two germline ends. This CDR3 is built from 15 residues. The germline V gene has CDR1 SGHRS and CDR2 YFSETQ. The CDR3 spells CASSTTDSLNQPQHF. The CDR3 nucleotides are TGCGCCAGCAGCACTACGGACAGCCTCAATCAGCCCCAGCATTTT.

The V gene is TRBV27, the J gene TRBJ2-7, with 10 bases fitting TRBD1. The CDR3 is 15 residues long. After removal of 7 bases from V and 2 bases from J, the junction contained 8 bases not matched to a gene. The germline V gene has CDR1 MNHEY and CDR2 SMNVEV (reference sequence). CDR3 region: CASTIRTGGTYEQYF. The CDR3 bases are TGTGCCAGCACCATACGGACAGGGGGGACCTACGAGCAGTACTTC.

The chain combines TRBV10-3 with TRBJ2-3; 9 bases are a match to TRBD2. J lost 0 bases, V lost 3 bases, and 16 bases had no gene match. From germline, CDR1 is ENHRY and CDR2 SYGVKD. The CDR3 has 20 amino acids. This chain's CDR3 is CAISDPHRLTSGESTDTQYF. In DNA, the CDR3 is TGTGCCATCAGTGATCCCCACCGATTGACTAGCGGAGAGAGCACAGATACGCAGTATTTT.

This sequence joins TRBV4-2 and TRBJ2-7, with 9 bases that match TRBD2. The germline CDR1 and CDR2 sequences are LGHNA and YNFKEQ. The length of the CDR3 is 16 residues. After removal of 0 bases from V and 0 bases from J, the junction contained 3 bases not matched to a gene. For the CDR3, the DNA is TGTGCCAGCAGCCAAGATGCAGCGGGGGGCTCCTACGAGCAGTACTTC. Translated, it gives CASSQDAAGGSYEQYF.

The chain couples TRBV6-2 or TRBV6-3 to TRBJ1-3, with 12 bases that match TRBD1. Germline CDR1 reads MNHEY; CDR2 reads SVGEGT. The CDR3 loop spans 18 amino acids. The J segment lost 4 bases and the V segment lost 6 bases, leaving 13 bases of the junction unmatched. CDR3 loop: CASSPAGTGGPEGNTIYF. The DNA of the CDR3 is TGTGCCAGCAGCCCCGCCGGGACAGGGGGCCCAGAAGGAAACACCATATATTTT.

This clone occurred once. The rearrangement joins TRBV10-3 to TRBJ2-3, with a tentative D call TRBD1 (7 bases). V was shortened by 7 bases and J by 5 bases, with 13 bases between the two germline ends. This CDR3 spans 13 amino acids. Germline CDR1 and CDR2: ENHRY and SYGVKD. The CDR3, as DNA: TGTGCCATCACTGACAGGGAGGTAGATACGCAGTATTTT. Protein: CAITDREVDTQYF.

This clone was recorded once. The rearrangement uses TRBV6-5 and TRBJ1-1; weak D call: TRBD1 (5 bases). CDR3 length equals 16 residues. Germline V gene data show CDR1 as MNHEY and CDR2 as SVGAGI. Deletions cut 1 base from V and 1 base from J, with 13 bases between. DNA of the CDR3: TGTGCCAGCAGTTACTTGAGGTTCGGGGGGAACACTGAAGCTTTCTTT. Protein product: CASSYLRFGGNTEAFF.

The CDR3 nucleotides read TGTGCCATCAGGGGGCGGAGCACAGATACGCAGTATTTT. Translated, it gives CAIRGRSTDTQYF. The chain carries TRBV24-1 and TRBJ2-3, with 8 bases identical to TRBD1. Trimming took 11 bases from V and 0 from J; bases not matched to a gene: 3. The V gene's germline CDR1 is KGHDR and CDR2 SFDVKD. The CDR3 covers 13 residues.

This clone was observed once. V is TRBV20-1 and J is TRBJ2-7, with D maybe TRBD2 (5 bases). Looked up from germline, CDR1 is DFQATT and CDR2 is SNEGSKA (reference sequence). CDR3 size: 13 residues. Trimming removed 3 bases from V and 4 bases from J, with 13 bases in between. The CDR3 coding sequence is TGCAGTGCTAGTCACGGGGTTTTTTACGAGCAGTACTTC. It encodes CSASHGVFYEQYF.

The rearrangement joins TRBV5-4 to TRBJ1-2, with unresolved D. The CDR3 has 14 residues. Germline V lookup: CDR1 SGHNT, CDR2 YYREEE (reference sequence). V was shortened by 0 bases and J by 4 bases, with 10 bases between the two germline ends. The CDR3 nucleotides read TGTGCCAGCAGCTTGGATCCGGGGAGCTATGGCTACACCTTC. Protein: CASSLDPGSYGYTF.

The V call is TRBV19, the J call TRBJ2-7, with 11 bases lining up with TRBD2. CDR3 size: 15 residues. V trimming: 4 bases; J trimming: 2 bases; junction bases outside the gene matches: 4. Germline CDR1 and CDR2: LNHDA and SQIVND (reference sequence). This CDR3 reads CASSTGTSGTYEQYF. The CDR3 bases are TGTGCCAGTAGTACGGGGACTAGCGGAACCTACGAGCAGTACTTC.

The chain uses TRBV9 and TRBJ2-1; 15 bases match TRBD2. Germline V gene lookup returns CDR1 SGDLS and CDR2 YYNGEE. V dropped 4 bases and J dropped 12; count of bases not matched to a gene: 5. The CDR3 is 14 residues long. This CDR3 reads CASSTGLAGGPQFF. DNA for the CDR3: TGTGCCAGCAGCACGGGACTAGCGGGAGGCCCGCAGTTCTTC.

This chain connects TRBV9 to TRBJ1-1; tentative D call: TRBD1 (5 bases). Trimming pared 4 bases from V and 3 bases from J, leaving 16 bases between. The CDR3 is made up of 15 amino acids. The germline CDR1 and CDR2 sequences are SGDLS and YYNGEE. The DNA for the CDR3 is TGTGCCAGCAGCAACATTTTGGGGGGGTACACTGAAGCTTTCTTT. Translated, it gives CASSNILGGYTEAFF.

This clone was seen more than once but under ten times. The rearrangement links TRBV28 to TRBJ2-1, with unresolved D. The CDR3 is 13 amino acids. The V gene's germline CDR1 is MDHEN and CDR2 SYDVKM. V lost 1 base to trimming and J lost 7 bases, with 8 bases between them. The CDR3 nucleotides are TGTGCCAGCAGTTTATCCCGGTGGAATGAGCAGTTCTTC. The encoded protein is CASSLSRWNEQFF.

This chain connects TRBV23-1 to TRBJ2-7, with TRBD2 matching 12 bases. TRBV23-1 is filed as an ORF, its function uncertain. The V segment lost 8 bases and the J segment 3 bases; nucleotides outside the gene matches: 5. The CDR3 runs to 14 residues. CDR3 coding DNA: TGCGCCAGCTACCCGACTAGCGGGAGCTACGAGCAGTACTTC. Its protein product is CASYPTSGSYEQYF.

Worth noting for this clone: Other nucleotide sequences from this sample produce the same CDR3. The CDR3 is CASSLGQGNYEQYF. In DNA form, the CDR3 reads TGTGCCAGCTCACTAGGACAGGGGAACTACGAGCAGTACTTC. The V and J genes are TRBV18 and TRBJ2-7, with 9 bases that match TRBD1. With V trimmed by 4 bases and J by 3 bases, 4 bases remained unmatched. CDR1 is KGHSH, CDR2 LQKENI, per germline. CDR3 length: 14 amino acids. The complete variable domain, with remaining parts taken from reference TRBV18 and TRBJ2-7, reads NAGVMQNPRHLVRRRGQEARLRCSPMKGHSHVYWYRQLPEEGLKFMVYLQKENIIDESGMPKERFSAEFPKEGPSILRIQQVVRGDSAAYFCASSLGQGNYEQYFGPGTRLTVT.